This TCR beta chain is drawn from a study of T cell responses to AZD1222 COVID-19 vaccine. Study-level results: White British people made up most donors, females outnumbered males, and clonal diversity was possibly underestimated. Reportedly, nearly half of unique spike TCRs recognized epitopes outside B.1.351/B.1.1.7 mutations.

Remarks on this clone: The antigen is not known.

This CDR3 is built from 15 residues. The germline V gene has CDR1 SGHRS and CDR2 YFSETQ. Deletions cut 0 bases from V and 4 bases from J, with 14 bases between. Clones were read by immunoSEQ multiplex PCR, and TCRdb kept only the in-frame ones, dropping some. This sample has about 100,000 clones, with 80% to 95% found just once. The sample in question was peripheral blood, obtained on day 0 of AZD1222 vaccination. The sequence derives from an adult in good health. V usage is TRBV5-1 and J usage is TRBJ2-7; D might be TRBD1 (6 bases). The CDR3 reads CASSLAPGDQYEQYF. The CDR3 DNA is TGCGCCAGCAGCTTGGCCCCAGGGGACCAGTACGAGCAGTACTTC.